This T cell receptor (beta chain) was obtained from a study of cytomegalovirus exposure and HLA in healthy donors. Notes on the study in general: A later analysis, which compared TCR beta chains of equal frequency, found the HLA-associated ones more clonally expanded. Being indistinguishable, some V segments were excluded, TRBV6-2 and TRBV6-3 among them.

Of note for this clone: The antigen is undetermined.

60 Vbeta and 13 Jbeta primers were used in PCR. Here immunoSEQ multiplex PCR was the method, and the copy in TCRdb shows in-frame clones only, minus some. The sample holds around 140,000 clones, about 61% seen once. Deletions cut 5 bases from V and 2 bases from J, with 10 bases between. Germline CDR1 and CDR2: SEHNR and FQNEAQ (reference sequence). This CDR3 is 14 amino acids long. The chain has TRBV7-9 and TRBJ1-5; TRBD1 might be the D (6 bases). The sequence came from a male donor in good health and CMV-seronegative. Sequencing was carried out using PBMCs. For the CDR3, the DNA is TGTGCCAGCAGCCAGGGGACGGGCAATCAGCCCCAGCATTTT. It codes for CASSQGTGNQPQHF.